This paragraph covers one T cell receptor (beta chain) sequence. No antigen is known for it. No base qualities exist here, and no much larger clone lies one base off it. The data belong to a study of patients and donors after allogeneic stem cell transplantation (dated by TCRdb to 2020 to 2022). In the germline V gene (reference sequence), CDR1 corresponds to MNHEY and CDR2 to SMNVEV. V and J lose 2 bases and 2 bases, and a span of 5 bases separates them. The CDR3 runs 13 amino acids, cysteine and phenylalanine included. Only the CDR3 DNA stays, 39 bases, in frame from base 1. Library preparation was by RT-PCR. Sequenced using a NextSeq 550. TCRdb cleaned the public reads at Q25 with fastp, built clones with MiXCR and kept in-frame beta chains. Each entry merges the rows of one CDR3 protein and shows their most common DNA and genes. Here the sample has 400,000 to 500,000 distinct CDR3 sequences; roughly 17% occur a single time. 6% to 8% of the sample is in the top ten clones.

This TCR derives from a human donor who was either an allogeneic HSCT recipient or a stem cell or donor lymphocyte infusion donor (not recorded which). It is not recorded whose cells these are; they may come from a transplant donor. The chain was built from TRBV27 and TRBJ2-3, with an unclear D gene assignment. The specimen was blood, either unsorted or a sorted T cell fraction (not recorded which). For the CDR3, the sequence is CASSLRYTDTQYF. The nucleotide sequence reads TGTGCCAGCAGTTTAAGGTACACAGATACGCAGTATTTT.